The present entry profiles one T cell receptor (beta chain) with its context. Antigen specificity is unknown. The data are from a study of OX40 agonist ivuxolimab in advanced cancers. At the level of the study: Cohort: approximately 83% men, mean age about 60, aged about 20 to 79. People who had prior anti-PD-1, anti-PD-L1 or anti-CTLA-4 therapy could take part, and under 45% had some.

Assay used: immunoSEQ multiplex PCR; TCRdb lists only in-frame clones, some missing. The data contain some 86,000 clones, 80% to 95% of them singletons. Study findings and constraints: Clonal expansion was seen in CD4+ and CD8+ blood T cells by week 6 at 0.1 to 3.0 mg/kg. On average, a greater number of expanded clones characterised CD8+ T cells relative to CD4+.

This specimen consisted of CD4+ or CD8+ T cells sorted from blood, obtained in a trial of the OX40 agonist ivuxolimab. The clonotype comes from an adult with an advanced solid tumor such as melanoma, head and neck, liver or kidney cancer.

CDR3 DNA: TGCGCCAGCAGCACAGAACTCGGGACAAGACTTATTGAAGCTTTCTTT. Protein: CASSTELGTRLIEAFF. V is TRBV5-1 and J is TRBJ1-1; possible D gene TRBD1, 6 bases. CDR3 length equals 16 residues. CDR1 SGHRS and CDR2 YFSETQ come from the germline V gene. With 4 bases removed from V and 7 bases from J, the gap between germline ends came to 23 bases.